This TCR beta chain was sequenced for a study of blood T cell repertoires in COVID-19. TCRdb keeps only in-frame clones here, not all; method: immunoSEQ multiplex PCR. The repertoire holds approximately 160,000 clones, with over 65% as singletons. Residents of about two dozen US areas, aged about 18 to 100 years, made up the participants. The CDR3 is 13 amino acids. Per germline, CDR1 SGHRS and CDR2 YFSETQ. V dropped 8 bases and J dropped 3 bases, with 11 bases sitting between them. The sample comprised PBMCs or T cells enriched from blood (not recorded which). V usage is TRBV5-1 and J usage is TRBJ1-4; possibly TRBD1 for D (5 bases). The receptor was isolated from a woman aged 45-59 years who had recovered from COVID-19. Here the CDR3 reads CASQGSANEKLFF. DNA for the CDR3: TGCGCCAGTCAGGGAAGTGCTAATGAAAAACTGTTTTTT.